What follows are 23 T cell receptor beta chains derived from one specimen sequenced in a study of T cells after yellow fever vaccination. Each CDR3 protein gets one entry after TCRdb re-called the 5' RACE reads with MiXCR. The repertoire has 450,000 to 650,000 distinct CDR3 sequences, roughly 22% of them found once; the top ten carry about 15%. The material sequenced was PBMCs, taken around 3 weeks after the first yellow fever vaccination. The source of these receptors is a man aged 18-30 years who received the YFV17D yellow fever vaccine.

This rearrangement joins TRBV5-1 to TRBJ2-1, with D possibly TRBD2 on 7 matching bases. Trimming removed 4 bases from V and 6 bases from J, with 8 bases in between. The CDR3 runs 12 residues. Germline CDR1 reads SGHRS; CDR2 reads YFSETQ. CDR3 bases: TGCGCCAGCAGCGGGGGGGCCAATGAGCAGTTCTTC. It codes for CASSGGANEQFF.

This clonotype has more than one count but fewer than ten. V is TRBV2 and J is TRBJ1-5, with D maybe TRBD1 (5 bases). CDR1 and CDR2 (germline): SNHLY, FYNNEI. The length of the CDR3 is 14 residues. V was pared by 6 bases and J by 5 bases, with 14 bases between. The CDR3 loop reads CASSPGPNDQPQHF. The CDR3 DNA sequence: TGTGCCAGCAGCCCGGGACCAAATGATCAGCCCCAGCATTTT.

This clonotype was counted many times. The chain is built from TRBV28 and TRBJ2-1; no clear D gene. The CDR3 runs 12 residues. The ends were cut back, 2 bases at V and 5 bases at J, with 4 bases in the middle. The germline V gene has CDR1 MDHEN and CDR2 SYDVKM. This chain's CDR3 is CASSLPHNEQFF. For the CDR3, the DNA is TGTGCCAGCAGTTTACCCCACAATGAGCAGTTCTTC.

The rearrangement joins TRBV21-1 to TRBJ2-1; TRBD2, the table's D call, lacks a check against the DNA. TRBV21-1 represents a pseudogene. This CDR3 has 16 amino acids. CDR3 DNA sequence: TGTGCCAGCAGCGGGCCTAGCGGGGGCCTTTACAATGAGCAGTTCTTC. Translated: CASSGPSGGLYNEQFF.

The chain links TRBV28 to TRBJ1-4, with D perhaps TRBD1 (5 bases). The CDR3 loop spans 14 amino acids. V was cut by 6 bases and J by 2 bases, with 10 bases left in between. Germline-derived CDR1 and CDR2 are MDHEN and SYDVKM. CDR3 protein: CASRSGGTNEKLFF. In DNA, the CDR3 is TGTGCCAGCAGGTCGGGGGGGACTAATGAAAAACTGTTTTTT.

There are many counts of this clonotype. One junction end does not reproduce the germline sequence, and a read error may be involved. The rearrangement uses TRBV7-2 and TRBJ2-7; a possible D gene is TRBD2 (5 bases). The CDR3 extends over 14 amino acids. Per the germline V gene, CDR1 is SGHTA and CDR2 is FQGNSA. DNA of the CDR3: TGTGCCAGCAGCCTAGCCCACAGCTCCTACGAGCAGTACTTC. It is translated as CASSLAHSSYEQYF. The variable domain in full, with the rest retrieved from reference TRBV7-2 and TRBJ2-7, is GAGVSQSPSNKVTEKGKDVELRCDPISGHTALYWYRQSLGQGLEFLIYFQGNSAPDKSGLPSDRFSAERTGGSVSTLTIQRTQQEDSAVYLCASSLAHSSYEQYFGPGTRLTVT.

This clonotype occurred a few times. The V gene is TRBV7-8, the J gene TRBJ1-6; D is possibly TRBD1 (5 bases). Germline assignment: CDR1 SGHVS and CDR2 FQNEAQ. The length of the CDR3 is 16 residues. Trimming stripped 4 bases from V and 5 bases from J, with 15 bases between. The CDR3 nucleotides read TGTGCCAGCAGCTCGCTTCCAGGGATGGATAATTCACCCCTCCACTTT. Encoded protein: CASSSLPGMDNSPLHF.

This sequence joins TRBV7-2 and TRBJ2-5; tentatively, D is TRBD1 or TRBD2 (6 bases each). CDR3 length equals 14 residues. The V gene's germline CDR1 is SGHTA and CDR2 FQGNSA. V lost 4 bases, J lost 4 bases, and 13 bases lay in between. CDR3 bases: TGTGCCAGCAGCTCCGGGGGCCTTTCAGAGACCCAGTACTTC. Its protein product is CASSSGGLSETQYF.

CDR3 DNA: TGCAGCGTTGAGAAGGACACTTACAATGAGCAGTTCTTC. Translation gives CSVEKDTYNEQFF. V and J are TRBV29-1 and TRBJ2-1; tentatively, D is TRBD1 (5 bases). This CDR3 is 13 amino acids long. V dropped 3 bases and J dropped 4 bases, with 10 bases sitting between them. Germline loops: CDR1 SQVTM, CDR2 ANQGSEA.

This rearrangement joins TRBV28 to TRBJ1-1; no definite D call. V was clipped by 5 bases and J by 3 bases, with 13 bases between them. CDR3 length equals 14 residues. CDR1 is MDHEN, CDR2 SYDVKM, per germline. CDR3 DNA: TGTGCCAGCAGTAACTATGGAAGGGACACTGAAGCTTTCTTT. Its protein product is CASSNYGRDTEAFF. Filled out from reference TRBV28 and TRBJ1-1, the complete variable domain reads DVKVTQSSRYLVKRTGEKVFLECVQDMDHENMFWYRQDPGLGLRLIYFSYDVKMKEKGDIPEGYSVSREKKERFSLILESASTNQTSMYLCASSNYGRDTEAFFGQGTRLTVV.

CDR3 sequence: CASSLEGFHYTF. CDR3 DNA: TGTGCCAGCAGCCTGGAGGGTTTCCACTACACCTTC. The chain employs TRBV7-9 and TRBJ1-2; D gene unclear. Germline V gene data show CDR1 as SEHNR and CDR2 as FQNEAQ (reference sequence). This CDR3 has 12 residues. The V end was cut by 5 bases, the J end by 10 bases, with 14 bases between. Variable domain in full (rest from reference TRBV7-9 and TRBJ1-2): DTGVSQNPRHKITKRGQNVTFRCDPISEHNRLYWYRQTLGQGPEFLTYFQNEAQLEKSRLLSDRFSAERPKGSFSTLEIQRTEQGDSAMYLCASSLEGFHYTFGSGTRLTVV.

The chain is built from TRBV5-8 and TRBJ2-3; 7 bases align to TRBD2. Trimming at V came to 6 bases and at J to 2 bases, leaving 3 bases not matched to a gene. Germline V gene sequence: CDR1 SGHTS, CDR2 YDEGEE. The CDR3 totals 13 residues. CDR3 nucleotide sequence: TGTGCCAGCACCGGGACTACCACAGATACGCAGTATTTT. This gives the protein CASTGTTTDTQYF.

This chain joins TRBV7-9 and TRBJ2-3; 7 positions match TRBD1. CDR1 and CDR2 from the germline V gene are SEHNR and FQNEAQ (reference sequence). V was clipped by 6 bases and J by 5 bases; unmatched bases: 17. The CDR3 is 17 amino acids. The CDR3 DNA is TGTGCCAGCAGTTCACGGGCCGAGACAGGGCTGTTAGATACGCAGTATTTT. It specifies CASSSRAETGLLDTQYF.

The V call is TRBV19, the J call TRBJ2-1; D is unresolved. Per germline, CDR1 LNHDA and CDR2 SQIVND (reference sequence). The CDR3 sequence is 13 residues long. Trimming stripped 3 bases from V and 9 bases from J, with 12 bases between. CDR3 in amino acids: CASSISSRGEQFF. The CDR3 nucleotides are TGTGCCAGTAGTATCAGTTCCCGTGGTGAGCAGTTCTTC.

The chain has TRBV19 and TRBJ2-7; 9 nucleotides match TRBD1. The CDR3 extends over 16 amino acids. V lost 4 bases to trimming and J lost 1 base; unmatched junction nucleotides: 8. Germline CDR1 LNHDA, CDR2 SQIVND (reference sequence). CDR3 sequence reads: CASSTTQGAESYEQYF. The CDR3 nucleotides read TGTGCCAGTAGTACAACACAGGGGGCGGAGTCCTACGAGCAGTACTTC.

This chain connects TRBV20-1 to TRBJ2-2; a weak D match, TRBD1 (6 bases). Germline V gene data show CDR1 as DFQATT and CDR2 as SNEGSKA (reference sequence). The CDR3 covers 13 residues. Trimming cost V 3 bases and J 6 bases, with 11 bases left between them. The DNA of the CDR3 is TGCAGTGCTAGGGCCAAGGGGGCCGGGGAGCTGTTTTTT. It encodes CSARAKGAGELFF.

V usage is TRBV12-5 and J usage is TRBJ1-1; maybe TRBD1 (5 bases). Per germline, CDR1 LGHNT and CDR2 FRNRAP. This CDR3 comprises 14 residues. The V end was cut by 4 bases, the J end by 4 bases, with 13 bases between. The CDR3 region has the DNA TGTGCTAGTGGTTATGACAGTCTGGGCACTGAAGCTTTCTTT. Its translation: CASGYDSLGTEAFF.

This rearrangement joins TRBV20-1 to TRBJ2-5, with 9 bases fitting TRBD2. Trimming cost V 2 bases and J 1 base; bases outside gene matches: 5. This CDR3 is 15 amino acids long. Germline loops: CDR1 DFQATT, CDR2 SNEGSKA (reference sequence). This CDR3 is CSARSAAGGQETQYF. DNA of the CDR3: TGCAGTGCTAGATCGGCAGCGGGGGGCCAAGAGACCCAGTACTTC.

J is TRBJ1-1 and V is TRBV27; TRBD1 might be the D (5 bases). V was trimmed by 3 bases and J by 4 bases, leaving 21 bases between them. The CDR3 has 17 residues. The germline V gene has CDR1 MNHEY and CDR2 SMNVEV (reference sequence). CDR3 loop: CASSLALPAGQGTEAFF. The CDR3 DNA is TGTGCCAGCAGTTTGGCCCTTCCAGCAGGGCAGGGCACTGAAGCTTTCTTT.

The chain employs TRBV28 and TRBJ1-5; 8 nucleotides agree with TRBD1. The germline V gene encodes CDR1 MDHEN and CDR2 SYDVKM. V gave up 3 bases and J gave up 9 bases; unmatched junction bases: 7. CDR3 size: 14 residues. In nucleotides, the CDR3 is TGTGCCAGCAGTTTCTTACAGGGGGGACGGCCCCAGCATTTT. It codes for CASSFLQGGRPQHF. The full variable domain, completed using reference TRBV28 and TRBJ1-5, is DVKVTQSSRYLVKRTGEKVFLECVQDMDHENMFWYRQDPGLGLRLIYFSYDVKMKEKGDIPEGYSVSREKKERFSLILESASTNQTSMYLCASSFLQGGRPQHFGDGTRLSIL.

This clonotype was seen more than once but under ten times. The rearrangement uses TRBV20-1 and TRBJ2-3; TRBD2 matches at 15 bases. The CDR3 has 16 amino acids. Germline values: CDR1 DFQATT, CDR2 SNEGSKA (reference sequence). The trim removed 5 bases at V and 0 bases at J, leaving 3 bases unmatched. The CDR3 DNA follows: TGCAGTGCTTCCGGACTAGCGGGGGGGAGCACAGATACGCAGTATTTT. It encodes CSASGLAGGSTDTQYF.

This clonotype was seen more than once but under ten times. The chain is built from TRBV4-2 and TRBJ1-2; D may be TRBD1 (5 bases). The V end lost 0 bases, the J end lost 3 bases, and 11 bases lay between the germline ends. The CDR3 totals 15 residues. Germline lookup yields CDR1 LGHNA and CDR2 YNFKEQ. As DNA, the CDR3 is TGTGCCAGCAGCCAAGACCAGGGACGGTACTATGGCTACACCTTC. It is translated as CASSQDQGRYYGYTF.

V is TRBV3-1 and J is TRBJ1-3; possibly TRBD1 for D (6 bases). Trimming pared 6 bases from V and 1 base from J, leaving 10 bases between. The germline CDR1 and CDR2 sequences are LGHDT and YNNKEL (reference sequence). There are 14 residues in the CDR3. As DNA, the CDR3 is TGTGCCAGCAGACTTACAGGGTCTGGAAACACCATATATTTT. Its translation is CASRLTGSGNTIYF.